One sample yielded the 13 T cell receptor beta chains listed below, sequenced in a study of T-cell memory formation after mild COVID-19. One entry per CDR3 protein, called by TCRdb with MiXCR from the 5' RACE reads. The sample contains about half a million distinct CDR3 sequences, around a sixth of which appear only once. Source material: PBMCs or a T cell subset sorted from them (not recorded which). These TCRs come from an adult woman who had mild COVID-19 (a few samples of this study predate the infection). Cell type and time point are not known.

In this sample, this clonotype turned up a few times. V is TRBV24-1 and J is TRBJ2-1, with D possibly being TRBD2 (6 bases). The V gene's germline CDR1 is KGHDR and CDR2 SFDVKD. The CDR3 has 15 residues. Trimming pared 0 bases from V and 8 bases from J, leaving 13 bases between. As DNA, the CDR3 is TGTGCCACCAGTGATTTGGGGCTTGCGGGGCATGAGCAGTTCTTC. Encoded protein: CATSDLGLAGHEQFF.

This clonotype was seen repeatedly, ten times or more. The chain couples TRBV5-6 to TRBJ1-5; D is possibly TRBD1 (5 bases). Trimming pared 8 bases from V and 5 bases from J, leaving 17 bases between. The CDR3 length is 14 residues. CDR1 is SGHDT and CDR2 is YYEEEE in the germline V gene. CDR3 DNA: TGTGCCAGTAGCCGACAGTCGAGTTATCAGCCCCAGCATTTT. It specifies CASSRQSSYQPQHF.

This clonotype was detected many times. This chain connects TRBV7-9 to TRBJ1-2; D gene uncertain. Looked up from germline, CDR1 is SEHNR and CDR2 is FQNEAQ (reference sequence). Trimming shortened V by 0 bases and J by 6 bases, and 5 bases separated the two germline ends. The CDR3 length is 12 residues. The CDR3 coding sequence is TGTGCCAGCAGCTTAGCCGGGAATGGCTACACCTTC. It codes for CASSLAGNGYTF.

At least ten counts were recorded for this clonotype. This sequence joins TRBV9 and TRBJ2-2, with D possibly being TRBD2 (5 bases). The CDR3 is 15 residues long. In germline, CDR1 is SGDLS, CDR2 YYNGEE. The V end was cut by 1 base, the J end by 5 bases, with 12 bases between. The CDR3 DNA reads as TGTGCCAGCAGCGTATCCATATCGGGGACCGGGGAGCTGTTTTTT. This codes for CASSVSISGTGELFF.

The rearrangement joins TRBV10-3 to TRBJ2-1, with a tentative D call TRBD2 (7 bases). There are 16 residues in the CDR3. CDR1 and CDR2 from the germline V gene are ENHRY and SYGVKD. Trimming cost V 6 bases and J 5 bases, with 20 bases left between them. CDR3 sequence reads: CAISPWGGAGNNEQFF. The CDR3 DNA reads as TGTGCCATCAGCCCGTGGGGGGGGGCCGGTAACAATGAGCAGTTCTTC.

The chain's CDR3 is CASSQGQESSGNTIYF. The DNA of the CDR3 is TGCGCCAGCAGCCAAGGACAGGAGAGCTCTGGAAACACCATATATTTT. This chain uses TRBV5-1 with TRBJ1-3; 7 nucleotides match TRBD1. The germline gives CDR1 SGHRS, CDR2 YFSETQ. Germline trimming cut 4 bases from V and 0 bases from J; bases unmatched to any gene: 7. The CDR3 is made up of 16 amino acids.

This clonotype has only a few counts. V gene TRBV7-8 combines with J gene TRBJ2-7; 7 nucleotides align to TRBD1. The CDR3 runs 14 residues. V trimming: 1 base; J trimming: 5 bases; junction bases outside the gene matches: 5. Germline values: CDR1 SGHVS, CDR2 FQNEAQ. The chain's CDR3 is CASSLEQGSDEQYF. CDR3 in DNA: TGTGCCAGCAGCTTAGAACAGGGGTCCGACGAGCAGTACTTC.

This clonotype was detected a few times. CDR3 DNA sequence: TGTGCCAGCAGTTCTCATTCGGACGGCGCTTCGGGCACCATATATTTT. Translation: CASSSHSDGASGTIYF. The chain links TRBV12-3 or TRBV12-4 to TRBJ1-3; D gene ambiguous. The CDR3 length is 16 residues. V lost 4 bases, J lost 9 bases, and 22 bases lay in between.

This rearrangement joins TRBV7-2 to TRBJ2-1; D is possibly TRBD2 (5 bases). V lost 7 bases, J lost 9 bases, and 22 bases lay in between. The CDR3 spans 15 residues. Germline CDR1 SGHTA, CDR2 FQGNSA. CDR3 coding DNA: TGTGCCAGCAACGCCCCTACTAGGTTCGATGCTGAGCAGTTCTTC. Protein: CASNAPTRFDAEQFF.

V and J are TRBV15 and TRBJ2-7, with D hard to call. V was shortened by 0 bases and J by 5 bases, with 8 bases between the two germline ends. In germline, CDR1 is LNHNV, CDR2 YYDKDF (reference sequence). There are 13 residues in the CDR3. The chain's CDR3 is CATSRDFGHEQYF. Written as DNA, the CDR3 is TGTGCCACCAGCAGAGATTTCGGACACGAGCAGTACTTC.

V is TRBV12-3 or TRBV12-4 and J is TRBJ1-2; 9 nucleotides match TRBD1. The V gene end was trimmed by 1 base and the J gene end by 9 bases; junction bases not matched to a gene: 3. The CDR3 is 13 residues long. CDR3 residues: CASSLEGTGSYTF. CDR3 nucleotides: TGTGCCAGCAGTTTAGAGGGGACAGGGAGCTACACCTTC.

The CDR3 loop is CASSEPGLVYNEQFF. The CDR3 nucleotides are TGTGCCAGCAGTGAACCCGGACTGGTCTACAATGAGCAGTTCTTC. V and J are TRBV25-1 and TRBJ2-1, with D tentatively TRBD2 (5 bases). Deletions cut 2 bases from V and 3 bases from J, with 11 bases between. Germline loops: CDR1 MGHDK, CDR2 SYGVNS. This CDR3 comprises 15 residues.

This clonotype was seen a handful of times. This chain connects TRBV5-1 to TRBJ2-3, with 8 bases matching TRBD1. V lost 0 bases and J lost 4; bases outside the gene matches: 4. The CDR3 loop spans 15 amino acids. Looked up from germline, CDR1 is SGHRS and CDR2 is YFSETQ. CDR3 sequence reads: CASSLAGQGADTQYF. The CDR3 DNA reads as TGCGCCAGCAGCTTGGCTGGACAGGGTGCAGATACGCAGTATTTT.